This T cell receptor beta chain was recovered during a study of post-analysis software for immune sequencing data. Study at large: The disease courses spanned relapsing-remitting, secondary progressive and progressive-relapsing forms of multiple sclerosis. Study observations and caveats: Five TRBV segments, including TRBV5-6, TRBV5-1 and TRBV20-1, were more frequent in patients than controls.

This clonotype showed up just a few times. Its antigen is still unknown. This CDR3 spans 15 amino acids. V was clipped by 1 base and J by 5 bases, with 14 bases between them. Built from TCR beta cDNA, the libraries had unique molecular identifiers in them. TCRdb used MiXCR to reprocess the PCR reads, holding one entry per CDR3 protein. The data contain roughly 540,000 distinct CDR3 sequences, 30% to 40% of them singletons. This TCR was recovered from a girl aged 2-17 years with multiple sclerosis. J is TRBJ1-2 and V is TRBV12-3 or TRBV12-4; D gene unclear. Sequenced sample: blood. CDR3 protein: CASSLGTLQTYGYTF. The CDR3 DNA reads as TGTGCCAGCAGTTTAGGTACGCTGCAGACGTATGGCTACACCTTC.